This T cell receptor beta chain is drawn from a study of T-cell memory formation after mild COVID-19. For the study at large: Clusters of TCRs were largely donor specific. Points from the study as a whole: Certain responding clones were present in pre-infection memory, suggesting participation of cross-reactive memory.

Using constant-segment primers, 5'RACE produced TCR alpha and TCR beta cDNA libraries carrying sample barcodes and UMIs. TCRdb redid the calling of the 5' RACE reads with MiXCR, one entry per CDR3 protein. This table has 200,000 or so distinct CDR3 sequences, 16% appearing once. This clonotype was detected a few times. The target antigen is unknown. J lost 5 bases, V lost 0 bases, and 4 bases had no gene match. The CDR3 sequence is 15 residues long. Germline V gene lookup returns CDR1 MNHEY and CDR2 SVGEGT. Sequencing used PBMCs or a T cell subset sorted from them (not recorded which). This clonotype originated in an adult woman who had mild COVID-19 (a few samples of this study predate the infection). Cell type and time point are not known. J is TRBJ2-4 and V is TRBV6-2 or TRBV6-3; 7 nucleotides agree with TRBD2. The CDR3 sequence is CASSYSPGRENIQYF. DNA for the CDR3: TGTGCCAGCAGTTACTCTCCAGGGAGGGAAAACATTCAGTACTTC.